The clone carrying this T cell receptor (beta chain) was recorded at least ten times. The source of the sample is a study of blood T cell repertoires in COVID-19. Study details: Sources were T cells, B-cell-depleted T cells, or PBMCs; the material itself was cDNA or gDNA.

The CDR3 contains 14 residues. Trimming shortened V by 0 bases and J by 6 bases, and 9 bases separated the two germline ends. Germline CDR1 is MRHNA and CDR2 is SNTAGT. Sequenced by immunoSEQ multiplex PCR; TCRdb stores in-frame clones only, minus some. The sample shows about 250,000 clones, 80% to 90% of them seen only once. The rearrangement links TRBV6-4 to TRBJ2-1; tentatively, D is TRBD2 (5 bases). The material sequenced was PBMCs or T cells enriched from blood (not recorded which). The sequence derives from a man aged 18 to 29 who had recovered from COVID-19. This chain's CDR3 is CASSDSAGLNEQFF. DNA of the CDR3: TGTGCCAGCAGTGACTCGGCGGGCCTCAATGAGCAGTTCTTC.